The 21 T cell receptor beta chains given below trace back to one sample, sequenced in a study of CD8 T cells in ankylosing spondylitis. Via MiXCR, TCRdb re-called the 5' RACE reads, giving one row per CDR3 protein. The table shows about 540,000 distinct CDR3 sequences, with 10% to 15% occurring only once. Findings of the study overall: Within ankylosing spondylitis blood, a TCR beta motif made up of roughly eight highly homologous variants appeared to be characteristic.

For these receptors, no antigen is known. Sequenced sample: blood, either unsorted or a sorted T cell fraction (not recorded which). Source of these receptors: a male donor with ankylosing spondylitis.

In its sample, this clonotype was seen many times. The chain employs TRBV5-1 and TRBJ2-2; D not resolved. CDR3 length equals 15 residues. Germline-derived CDR1 and CDR2 are SGHRS and YFSETQ. Trimming took off 2 bases at V and 0 bases at J, with 8 bases between the two ends. The CDR3 DNA reads as TGCGCCAGCAGCTTTTCGGCAGCGAACACCGGGGAGCTGTTTTTT. As protein: CASSFSAANTGELFF.

This clonotype was observed a handful of times. The V and J genes are TRBV6-5 and TRBJ2-2; D possibly corresponds to TRBD1 (5 bases). The length of the CDR3 is 18 residues. Germline CDR1 and CDR2: MNHEY and SVGAGI. V shed 0 bases and J shed 3 bases, with 17 bases lying between them. In DNA form, the CDR3 reads TGTGCCAGCAGTTACTCGAAACGGAGACAGCGATACACCGGGGAGCTGTTTTTT. Translated, it gives CASSYSKRRQRYTGELFF.

A few counts support this clonotype. This chain uses TRBV19 with TRBJ2-1, with D perhaps TRBD2 (6 bases). CDR1 is LNHDA and CDR2 is SQIVND in the germline V gene (reference sequence). The CDR3 covers 14 residues. Trimming left V 1 base short and J 5 bases short, with 9 bases between. The CDR3 bases are TGTGCCAGTAGTATAGCGGCGGGGAACAATGAGCAGTTCTTC. Translated, it gives CASSIAAGNNEQFF.

There are a few counts of this clonotype. V usage is TRBV20-1 and J usage is TRBJ1-3; maybe TRBD1 (6 bases). Trimming took 1 base from V and 2 from J, leaving 12 bases between them. CDR1 and CDR2 from the germline V gene are DFQATT and SNEGSKA (reference sequence). The length of the CDR3 is 15 residues. The CDR3 loop reads CSARVSPGAGNTIYF. CDR3 nucleotide sequence: TGCAGTGCTAGAGTGTCTCCAGGGGCTGGAAACACCATATATTTT.

This clonotype has just a few counts. The chain joins TRBV7-9 to TRBJ1-2, with 8 bases identical to TRBD1. The CDR3 has 15 amino acids. Germline V gene lookup returns CDR1 SEHNR and CDR2 FQNEAQ (reference sequence). The trim removed 5 bases at V and 7 bases at J, leaving 12 bases unmatched. The CDR3 loop reads CASSPETQGATGYTF. The DNA for the CDR3 is TGTGCCAGCAGCCCCGAGACCCAGGGGGCAACTGGCTACACCTTC.

This clonotype occurred a few times. The chain is built from TRBV7-7 and TRBJ2-2; D is possibly TRBD1 (6 bases). Trimming stripped 5 bases from V and 3 bases from J, with 16 bases between. Germline-derived CDR1 and CDR2 are SSHAT and FNYEAQ (reference sequence). The CDR3 runs to 16 residues. This chain's CDR3 is CASSQGTSAHTGELFF. The CDR3 bases are TGTGCCAGCAGCCAGGGGACCTCAGCACACACCGGGGAGCTGTTTTTT.

The chain carries TRBV2 and TRBJ1-3; D is perhaps TRBD1 (5 bases). Germline V lookup: CDR1 SNHLY, CDR2 FYNNEI. This CDR3 region has 13 residues. The V end was cut by 6 bases, the J end by 4 bases, with 10 bases between. The CDR3 loop reads CASRVGQGNTIYF. CDR3 nucleotide sequence: TGTGCCAGCAGAGTGGGGCAGGGAAACACCATATATTTT.

This clonotype was recorded at least ten times. The genes are TRBV5-1 and TRBJ1-1, with a possible D match to TRBD1 (6 bases). CDR1 is SGHRS, CDR2 YFSETQ, per germline. The CDR3 runs 14 residues. The V end was cut by 7 bases, the J end by 5 bases, with 18 bases between. CDR3 sequence: CASGETGWGTEAFF. As DNA, the CDR3 is TGCGCCAGCGGAGAGACAGGATGGGGGACTGAAGCTTTCTTT.

The chain carries TRBV5-6 and TRBJ1-4, with 7 bases identical to TRBD1. The CDR3 spans 16 residues. The V segment lost 3 bases and the J segment 6 bases; nucleotides outside the gene matches: 11. CDR1 and CDR2 (germline): SGHDT, YYEEEE. This CDR3 is CASSSPRKGADEKLFF. The CDR3 DNA reads TGTGCCAGCAGCTCCCCCAGAAAGGGGGCCGATGAAAAACTGTTTTTT. Looking up the rest from reference TRBV5-6 and TRBJ1-4 gives the full variable domain: DAGVTQSPTHLIKTRGQQVTLRCSPKSGHDTVSWYQQALGQGPQFIFQYYEEEERQRGNFPDRFSGHQFPNYSSELNVNALLLGDSALYLCASSSPRKGADEKLFFGSGTQLSVL.

This rearrangement joins TRBV20-1 to TRBJ1-2; possible D gene TRBD1, 5 bases. The CDR3 extends over 13 amino acids. V was shortened by 4 bases and J by 4 bases, with 13 bases between the two germline ends. The V gene's germline CDR1 is DFQATT and CDR2 SNEGSKA (reference sequence). The CDR3 DNA reads TGCAGTGCTACGGCCCAGGGAGGCTATGGCTACACCTTC. Protein sequence: CSATAQGGYGYTF.

The chain couples TRBV19 to TRBJ2-1; 9 positions match TRBD1. V gave up 6 bases and J gave up 10 bases; unmatched junction bases: 7. Germline-derived CDR1 and CDR2 are LNHDA and SQIVND (reference sequence). This CDR3 is built from 13 residues. DNA of the CDR3: TGTGCCAGTAGAGGGACAGGGACCCGGGAGCAGTTCTTC. Its protein is CASRGTGTREQFF.

The chain uses TRBV20-1 and TRBJ2-6, with TRBD2 matching 9 bases. CDR1 and CDR2 from the germline V gene are DFQATT and SNEGSKA (reference sequence). This CDR3 is 15 amino acids long. Germline trimming cut 6 bases from V and 3 bases from J; bases unmatched to any gene: 6. Written as DNA, the CDR3 is TGCAGTGCCTTAGCGGGAGAGAATGGGGCCAACGTCCTGACTTTC. Amino acid sequence: CSALAGENGANVLTF.

This clonotype was counted many times. The chain links TRBV7-2 to TRBJ2-7, with 10 bases fitting TRBD2. Losses at the gene ends were 5 bases for V and 4 bases for J; bases not matched to a gene: 5. The CDR3 has 14 amino acids. The germline V gene has CDR1 SGHTA and CDR2 FQGNSA. CDR3 sequence: CASSQGTSEYEQYV. The CDR3 bases are TGTGCCAGCAGCCAGGGGACTAGCGAGTACGAGCAGTACGTC.

This clonotype was recorded a few times. J is TRBJ2-3 and V is TRBV2, with 10 bases lining up with TRBD2. Germline CDR1 is SNHLY and CDR2 is FYNNEI. CDR3 length: 14 amino acids. The V and J ends lost 11 bases and 4 bases, in that order; junction bases with no gene match: 9. The CDR3 region is CAGKAGGPSDTQYF. The CDR3 region has the DNA TGTGCCGGGAAAGCGGGAGGGCCTTCAGATACGCAGTATTTT.

This clonotype was seen at least ten times. The chain couples TRBV12-3 or TRBV12-4 to TRBJ2-5; perhaps TRBD2 as D (5 bases). V gave up 6 bases and J gave up 4 bases, with 21 bases separating them. The CDR3 contains 16 residues. This CDR3 is CASSHPRTRGRETQYF. In DNA, the CDR3 is TGTGCCAGCAGCCACCCTAGGACCCGAGGGAGAGAGACCCAGTACTTC.

This clonotype was seen ten or more times. V and J are TRBV5-1 and TRBJ2-1, with TRBD2 identical over 12 bases. CDR1 is SGHRS, CDR2 YFSETQ, per germline. The CDR3 runs to 16 residues. Unmatched junction bases numbered 6, after V lost 1 base and J lost 7 bases. The CDR3 protein is CASSLLTSGSSNEQFF. As DNA, the CDR3 is TGCGCCAGCAGCTTGTTGACTAGCGGGAGTTCGAATGAGCAGTTCTTC.

In this sample, this clonotype turned up once. The J gene is TRBJ2-7, the V gene TRBV6-1, with 10 bases matching TRBD2. Germline V gene sequence: CDR1 MNHNS, CDR2 SASEGT. This CDR3 spans 15 amino acids. After removal of 5 bases from V and 4 bases from J, the junction contained 8 bases not matched to a gene. CDR3: CASSRDRTSGYEQYV. Here the CDR3 DNA reads TGTGCCAGCAGTCGGGACAGGACTAGCGGTTACGAGCAGTACGTC.

This clonotype has a count of ten or more. This chain links TRBV5-1 with TRBJ2-3; D remains unclear. This CDR3 spans 16 amino acids. Between the trimmed V and J ends, which lost 0 bases and 3 bases, there was a span of 14 bases. Per germline, CDR1 SGHRS and CDR2 YFSETQ. CDR3 protein: CASSLAGSHPTDTQYF. The CDR3 DNA reads as TGCGCCAGCAGCTTGGCCGGCTCCCACCCAACAGATACGCAGTATTTT.

This clonotype was counted at least ten times. V gene TRBV24-1 combines with J gene TRBJ1-2, with 7 positions matching TRBD1. This CDR3 is 13 amino acids long. CDR1 is KGHDR, CDR2 SFDVKD, per germline. V gave up 4 bases and J gave up 6 bases; unmatched junction bases: 4. The CDR3 loop is CATSDPGQDGYTF. Written as DNA, the CDR3 is TGTGCCACCAGTGACCCTGGACAGGATGGCTACACCTTC.

This chain connects TRBV12-3 or TRBV12-4 to TRBJ1-6; D is uncertain. CDR3 length: 16 amino acids. V was cut by 3 bases and J by 0 bases, with 9 bases left in between. The CDR3 is CASSFRGSSYNSPLHF. CDR3 DNA sequence: TGTGCCAGCAGTTTTAGAGGGAGCTCCTATAATTCACCCCTCCACTTT.

This rearrangement joins TRBV20-1 to TRBJ2-7, with D tentatively TRBD2 (6 bases). Germline V gives CDR1 DFQATT, CDR2 SNEGSKA (reference sequence). This CDR3 comprises 14 residues. Trimming shortened V by 6 bases and J by 2 bases, and 17 bases separated the two germline ends. CDR3 nucleotide sequence: TGCAGTGCCCCGCAGGGAGGAGTCACCTACGAGCAGTACTTC. Residues: CSAPQGGVTYEQYF.